A selection of T cell receptor beta chains follows, all from one sample in a study of cytomegalovirus exposure and HLA in healthy donors. Profiling relied on immunoSEQ multiplex PCR, and the TCRdb table lists in-frame clones only, not all of them. This sample carries roughly 55,000 clones, with approximately 10% going to the ten biggest clones. Material: PBMCs. These receptor sequences come from a woman aged 45 to 65 in good health and CMV-seropositive. The CDR3 runs from the conserved cysteine through the conserved F or W. D genes are given only for firm matches.

d_gene: NA; j_gene: TRBJ1-1; v_gene: TRBV18; CDR3aa: CASSFGVGRTEAFF; CDR3nt: TGTGCCAGCTCGTTCGGCGTAGGGAGGACTGAAGCTTTCTTT
d_gene: TRBD1; j_gene: TRBJ2-5; v_gene: TRBV7-8; CDR3aa: CASSLGGTGTETQYF; CDR3nt: TGTGCCAGCAGCTTAGGCGGGACAGGGACAGAGACCCAGTACTTC
d_gene: TRBD1; j_gene: TRBJ2-1; v_gene: TRBV28; CDR3aa: CASTQRTGPGNEQFF; CDR3nt: TGTGCCAGCACCCAAAGGACAGGCCCGGGGAATGAGCAGTTCTTC
d_gene: NA; j_gene: TRBJ2-6; v_gene: TRBV19; CDR3aa: CASSIRDFSGANVLTF; CDR3nt: TGTGCCAGTAGTATCCGAGACTTCTCTGGGGCCAACGTCCTGACTTTC
d_gene: TRBD2; j_gene: TRBJ2-5; v_gene: TRBV7-2; CDR3aa: CASSLGGPGGRETQYF; CDR3nt: TGTGCCAGCAGCTTAGGCGGGCCGGGGGGTCGGGAGACCCAGTACTTC
d_gene: NA; j_gene: TRBJ2-1; v_gene: TRBV5-4; CDR3aa: CASGDLYNEQFF; CDR3nt: TGTGCCAGTGGGGACTTGTACAATGAGCAGTTCTTC
d_gene: TRBD1; j_gene: TRBJ1-1; v_gene: TRBV5-1; CDR3aa: CASSLGGQGGNTEAFF; CDR3nt: TGCGCCAGCAGCTTGGGAGGACAGGGGGGGAACACTGAAGCTTTCTTT
d_gene: NA; j_gene: TRBJ1-4; v_gene: TRBV5-1; CDR3aa: CASSPGTENEKLFF; CDR3nt: TGCGCCAGCAGCCCTGGGACTGAGAATGAAAAACTGTTTTTT
d_gene: NA; j_gene: TRBJ2-5; v_gene: TRBV5-1; CDR3aa: CASSLDLATQYF; CDR3nt: TGCGCCAGCAGCTTGGACCTGGCGACCCAGTACTTC
d_gene: NA; j_gene: TRBJ1-5; v_gene: TRBV4-1; CDR3aa: CASSQDRGGADQPQHF; CDR3nt: TGCGCCAGCAGCCAAGACCGGGGGGGCGCGGATCAGCCCCAGCATTTT
d_gene: NA; j_gene: TRBJ2-6; v_gene: TRBV29-1; CDR3aa: CSVVRSGANVLTF; CDR3nt: TGCAGCGTTGTTCGCTCTGGGGCCAACGTCCTGACTTTC
d_gene: NA; j_gene: TRBJ2-3; v_gene: TRBV11-2; CDR3aa: CASSLDVSGGDTQYF; CDR3nt: TGTGCCAGCAGCTTAGACGTTTCTGGGGGGGATACGCAGTATTTT
d_gene: NA; j_gene: TRBJ2-2; v_gene: TRBV7-2; CDR3aa: CASSLEARGTGELFF; CDR3nt: TGTGCCAGCAGCTTAGAGGCCAGGGGCACCGGGGAGCTGTTTTTT
d_gene: NA; j_gene: TRBJ2-7; v_gene: TRBV27; CDR3aa: CASSLSANRPSYEQYF; CDR3nt: TGTGCCAGCAGTTTATCGGCCAACAGGCCGTCCTACGAGCAGTACTTC
d_gene: TRBD1; j_gene: TRBJ2-5; v_gene: TRBV6-6; CDR3aa: CASRAPGQGQETQYF; CDR3nt: TGTGCCAGCAGGGCTCCGGGACAGGGACAAGAGACCCAGTACTTC
d_gene: NA; j_gene: TRBJ2-2; v_gene: TRBV11-1; CDR3aa: CASSPRDTLKDTGELFF; CDR3nt: TGTGCCAGCAGCCCCCGGGACACCCTAAAGGACACCGGGGAGCTGTTTTTT
d_gene: NA; j_gene: TRBJ2-6; v_gene: TRBV6-5; CDR3aa: CASSYDSGSGANVLTF; CDR3nt: TGTGCCAGCAGTTACGATTCGGGCTCTGGGGCCAACGTCCTGACTTTC
d_gene: TRBD1; j_gene: TRBJ1-5; v_gene: TRBV4-2; CDR3aa: CASSHRGLNQPQHF; CDR3nt: TGTGCCAGCAGCCATAGGGGGCTCAATCAGCCCCAGCATTTT
d_gene: NA; j_gene: TRBJ2-2; v_gene: TRBV9; CDR3aa: CASSETRRDTGELFF; CDR3nt: TGTGCCAGCAGCGAGACTCGGAGGGACACCGGGGAGCTGTTTTTT
d_gene: TRBD2; j_gene: TRBJ2-2; v_gene: TRBV18; CDR3aa: CASSTLGTSGGIGELFF; CDR3nt: TGTGCCAGCTCAACCCTCGGGACTAGCGGGGGAATCGGGGAGCTGTTTTTT
d_gene: NA; j_gene: TRBJ1-6; v_gene: TRBV30; CDR3aa: CAWSVQGSRSPLHF; CDR3nt: TGTGCCTGGAGTGTACAGGGATCGCGGTCACCCCTCCACTTT
d_gene: NA; j_gene: TRBJ2-2; v_gene: TRBV19; CDR3aa: CASSMGQPRTGELFF; CDR3nt: TGTGCCAGTAGTATGGGGCAGCCTAGGACCGGGGAGCTGTTTTTT
d_gene: NA; j_gene: TRBJ1-3; v_gene: TRBV6-5; CDR3aa: CASRKVAPAGNTIYF; CDR3nt: TGTGCCAGCAGGAAAGTGGCCCCCGCTGGAAACACCATATATTTT
d_gene: NA; j_gene: TRBJ1-1; v_gene: TRBV29-1; CDR3aa: CSVVNSGQRNTEAFF; CDR3nt: TGCAGCGTTGTAAATTCCGGACAGAGGAACACTGAAGCTTTCTTT
d_gene: NA; j_gene: TRBJ1-4; v_gene: TRBV5-1; CDR3aa: CASSESGSINEKLFF; CDR3nt: TGCGCCAGCAGCGAGTCGGGGTCTATAAATGAAAAACTGTTTTTT
d_gene: TRBD1; j_gene: TRBJ1-5; v_gene: TRBV28; CDR3aa: CASSKTGTGRGQPQHF; CDR3nt: TGTGCCAGCAGCAAAACCGGGACAGGGCGTGGTCAGCCCCAGCATTTT
d_gene: NA; j_gene: TRBJ2-1; v_gene: TRBV7-8; CDR3aa: CASSLRAGSDEQFF; CDR3nt: TGTGCCAGCAGCCTCCGGGCAGGGTCCGATGAGCAGTTCTTC
d_gene: NA; j_gene: TRBJ2-5; v_gene: TRBV13; CDR3aa: CASSLLLGRETQYF; CDR3nt: TGTGCCAGCAGCTTACTCCTAGGGAGGGAGACCCAGTACTTC